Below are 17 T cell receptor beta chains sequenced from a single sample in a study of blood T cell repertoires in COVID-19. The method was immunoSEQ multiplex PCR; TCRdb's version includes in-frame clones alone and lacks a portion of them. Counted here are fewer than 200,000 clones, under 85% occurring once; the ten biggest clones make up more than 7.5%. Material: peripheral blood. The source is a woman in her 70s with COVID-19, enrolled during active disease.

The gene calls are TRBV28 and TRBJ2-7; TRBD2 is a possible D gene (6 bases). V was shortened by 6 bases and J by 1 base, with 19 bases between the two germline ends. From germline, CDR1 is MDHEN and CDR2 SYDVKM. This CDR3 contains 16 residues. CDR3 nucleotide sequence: TGTGCCAGCAGCCGCCTAGGCGGGAAGAGTTCCTACGAGCAGTACTTC. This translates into CASSRLGGKSSYEQYF.

In nucleotides, the CDR3 is TGTGCCAGTAGTATAGAGTTCGCCAGTGAAGCTTTCTTT. Amino acid sequence: CASSIEFASEAFF. The rearrangement joins TRBV19 to TRBJ1-1; no clear D. Germline-derived CDR1 and CDR2 are LNHDA and SQIVND (reference sequence). Trimming removed 0 bases from V and 7 bases from J, with 9 bases in between. The CDR3 extends over 13 amino acids.

The CDR3 sequence is CASSPPGRASGSNEQFF. CDR3 bases: TGTGCCAGCAGCCCACCGGGGAGGGCTAGCGGGAGTAATGAGCAGTTCTTC. The rearrangement uses TRBV6-2 or TRBV6-3 and TRBJ2-1, with 10 positions matching TRBD2. The CDR3 length is 17 residues. V gave up 6 bases and J gave up 7 bases; unmatched junction bases: 15. Germline V gene data show CDR1 as MNHEY and CDR2 as SVGEGT.

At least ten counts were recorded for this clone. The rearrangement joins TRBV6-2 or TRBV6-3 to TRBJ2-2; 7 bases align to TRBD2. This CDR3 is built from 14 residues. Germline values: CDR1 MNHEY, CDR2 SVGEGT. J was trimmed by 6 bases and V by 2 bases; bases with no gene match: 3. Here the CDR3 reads CASSYGGDAGELFF. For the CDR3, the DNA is TGTGCCAGCAGTTACGGGGGGGACGCCGGGGAGCTGTTTTTT.

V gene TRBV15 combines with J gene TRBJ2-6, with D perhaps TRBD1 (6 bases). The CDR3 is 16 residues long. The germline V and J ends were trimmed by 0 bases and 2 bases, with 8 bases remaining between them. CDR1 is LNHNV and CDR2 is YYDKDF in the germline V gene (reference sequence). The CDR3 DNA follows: TGTGCCACCAGCAGAGATCACAGGGCTGGGGCCAACGTCCTGACTTTC. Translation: CATSRDHRAGANVLTF.

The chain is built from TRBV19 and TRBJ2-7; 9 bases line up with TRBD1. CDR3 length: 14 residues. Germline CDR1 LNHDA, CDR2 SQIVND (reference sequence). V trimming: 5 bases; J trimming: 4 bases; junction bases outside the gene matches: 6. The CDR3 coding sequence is TGTGCCAGTAGTTTCCGGGACAGGGCGTACGAGCAGTACTTC. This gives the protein CASSFRDRAYEQYF.

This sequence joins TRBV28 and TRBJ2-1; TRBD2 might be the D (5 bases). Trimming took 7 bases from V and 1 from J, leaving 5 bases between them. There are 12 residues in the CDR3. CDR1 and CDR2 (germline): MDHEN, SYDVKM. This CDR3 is CASTGSYNEQFF. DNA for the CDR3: TGTGCCAGCACGGGATCCTACAATGAGCAGTTCTTC.

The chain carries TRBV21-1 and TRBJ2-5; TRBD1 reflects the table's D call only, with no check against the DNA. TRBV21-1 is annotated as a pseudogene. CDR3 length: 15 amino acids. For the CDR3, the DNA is TGTGCCAGCAGCAAAGCTGGGCAGAGCCAAGAGACCCAGTACTTC. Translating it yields CASSKAGQSQETQYF.

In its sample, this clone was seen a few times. CDR3 region: CASRIAGNTGELFF. The CDR3 coding sequence is TGTGCCAGCAGGATAGCGGGCAACACCGGGGAGCTGTTTTTT. This chain connects TRBV11-2 to TRBJ2-2, with TRBD2 matching over 7 bases. The CDR3 is 14 amino acids. Trimming removed 6 bases from V and 2 bases from J; junction bases left unmatched: 3. Germline CDR1 and CDR2: SGHAT and FQNNGV.

CDR3 sequence (DNA): TGTGCCAGCAGCCCCGGCGGTAGCCCCTTTAGCACAGATACGCAGTATTTT. This gives the protein CASSPGGSPFSTDTQYF. The rearrangement uses TRBV7-2 and TRBJ2-3; D is undetermined. CDR3 length: 17 amino acids. CDR1 and CDR2 from the germline V gene are SGHTA and FQGNSA. V was pared by 5 bases and J by 0 bases, with 18 bases between.

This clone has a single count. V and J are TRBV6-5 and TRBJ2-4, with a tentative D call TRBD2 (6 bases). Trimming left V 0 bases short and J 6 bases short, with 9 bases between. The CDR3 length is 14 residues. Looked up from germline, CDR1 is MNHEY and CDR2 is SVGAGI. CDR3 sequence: CASSYSTSLNIQYF. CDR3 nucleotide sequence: TGTGCCAGCAGTTACTCGACTAGTTTAAACATTCAGTACTTC.

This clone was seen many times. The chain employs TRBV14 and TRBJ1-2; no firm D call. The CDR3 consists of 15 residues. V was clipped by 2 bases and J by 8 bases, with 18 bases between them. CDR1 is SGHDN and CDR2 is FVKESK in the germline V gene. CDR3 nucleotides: TGTGCCAGCAGCCAAAGTGGCATCGTAACCTGGGGCTACACCTTC. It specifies CASSQSGIVTWGYTF.

The CDR3 loop reads CASSLGNGNYGYTF. As DNA, the CDR3 is TGTGCCAGCAGCTTGGGCAACGGGAACTATGGCTACACCTTC. The chain employs TRBV5-5 and TRBJ1-2, with D uncertain. V lost 0 bases and J lost 2, with 8 bases in between. This CDR3 region has 14 residues. The germline gives CDR1 SGHKS, CDR2 YYEKEE (reference sequence).

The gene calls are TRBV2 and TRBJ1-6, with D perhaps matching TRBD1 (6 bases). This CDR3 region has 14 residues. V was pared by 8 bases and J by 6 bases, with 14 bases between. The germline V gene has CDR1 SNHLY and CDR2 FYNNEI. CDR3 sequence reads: CASRLSGANSPLHF. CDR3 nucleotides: TGTGCCAGCCGTCTCTCAGGGGCTAATTCACCCCTCCACTTT.

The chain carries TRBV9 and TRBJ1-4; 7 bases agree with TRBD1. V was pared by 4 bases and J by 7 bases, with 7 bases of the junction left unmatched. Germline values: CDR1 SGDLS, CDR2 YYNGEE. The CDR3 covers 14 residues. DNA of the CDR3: TGTGCCAGCAGCTCCGGACAGGCCGGTGAAAAACTGTTTTTT. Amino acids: CASSSGQAGEKLFF.

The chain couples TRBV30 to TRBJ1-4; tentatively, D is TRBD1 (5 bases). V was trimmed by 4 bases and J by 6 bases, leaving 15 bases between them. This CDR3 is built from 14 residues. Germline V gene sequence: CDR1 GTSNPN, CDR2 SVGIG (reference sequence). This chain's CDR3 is CAWTTFGGDEKLFF. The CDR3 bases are TGTGCCTGGACCACTTTTGGGGGGGATGAAAAACTGTTTTTT.

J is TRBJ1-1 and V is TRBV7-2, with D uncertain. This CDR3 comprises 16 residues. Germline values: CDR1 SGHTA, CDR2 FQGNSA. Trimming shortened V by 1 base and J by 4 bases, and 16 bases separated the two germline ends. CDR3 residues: CASSLGGRSVVTEAFF. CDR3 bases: TGTGCCAGCAGCTTAGGTGGGCGCTCGGTGGTCACTGAAGCTTTCTTT.